The 27 T cell receptor beta chains presented below share a single source sample, sequenced in a study of blood T cell repertoires in COVID-19. Sequenced by immunoSEQ multiplex PCR; TCRdb stores in-frame clones only, minus some. The sample has approximately 200,000 clones; about nine tenths are singletons. Sequencing used PBMCs or T cells enriched from blood (not recorded which). The receptors here all came from a young man in a cohort exposed to, infected with or recovered from COVID-19 (not recorded which).

In its sample, this clone was seen a few times. The V and J genes are TRBV5-1 and TRBJ1-1; 10 bases are shared with TRBD1. Per germline, CDR1 SGHRS and CDR2 YFSETQ. CDR3 length equals 17 residues. The V segment lost 0 bases and the J segment 6 bases; nucleotides outside the gene matches: 11. The CDR3 is CASSLAFGTGVIPEAFF. The CDR3 DNA reads as TGCGCCAGCAGCTTGGCTTTCGGGACAGGGGTCATACCTGAAGCTTTCTTT.

The chain combines TRBV5-8 with TRBJ1-1, with TRBD1 as a possible D gene (6 bases). V gave up 4 bases and J gave up 0 bases, with 13 bases separating them. The CDR3 runs 15 residues. Germline values: CDR1 SGHTS, CDR2 YDEGEE. DNA for the CDR3: TGTGCCAGCAGCGTGGACAGTTTTATGAACACTGAAGCTTTCTTT. Its protein product is CASSVDSFMNTEAFF. Full variable domain (rest looked up from reference TRBV5-8 and TRBJ1-1): EAGVTQSPTHLIKTRGQQATLRCSPISGHTSVYWYQQALGLGLQFLLWYDEGEERNRGNFPPRFSGRQFPNYSSELNVNALELEDSALYLCASSVDSFMNTEAFFGQGTRLTVV.

This chain joins TRBV6-1 and TRBJ1-1; TRBD1 agrees at 9 bases. This CDR3 is 14 amino acids long. CDR1 is MNHNS, CDR2 SASEGT, per germline. With 2 bases clipped from V and 5 bases from J, the junction kept 3 bases outside the gene matches. The CDR3 sequence is CASSERDRETEAFF. The CDR3 DNA reads TGTGCCAGCAGTGAAAGGGACAGGGAAACTGAAGCTTTCTTT.

This clone has just a few counts. V and J are TRBV19 and TRBJ2-7; possible D gene TRBD1, 5 bases. Germline loops: CDR1 LNHDA, CDR2 SQIVND (reference sequence). V lost 6 bases, J lost 3 bases, and 15 bases lay in between. CDR3 length equals 14 residues. For the CDR3, the DNA is TGTGCCAGTAGCTCGTTCCTAGGGGACTACGAGCAGTACTTC. The encoded protein is CASSSFLGDYEQYF.

This clone occurred once. The chain couples TRBV7-6 to TRBJ2-7; possible D gene TRBD2, 6 bases. CDR3 length: 15 amino acids. V shed 4 bases and J shed 3 bases, with 16 bases lying between them. Per germline, CDR1 SGHVS and CDR2 FNYEAQ. This CDR3 is CASSYSLGAGYEQYF. The CDR3 DNA reads TGTGCCAGCAGCTATTCCTTGGGAGCGGGCTACGAGCAGTACTTC.

V and J are TRBV19 and TRBJ2-7; 7 nucleotides match TRBD1. This CDR3 spans 14 amino acids. The J segment lost 1 base and the V segment lost 3 bases, leaving 3 bases of the junction unmatched. Germline-derived CDR1 and CDR2 are LNHDA and SQIVND (reference sequence). As DNA, the CDR3 is TGTGCCAGTAGTATTGAGGGACAGTCCTACGAGCAGTACTTC. This encodes CASSIEGQSYEQYF.

The chain recombines TRBV28 with TRBJ2-7, with D tentatively TRBD2 (6 bases). Per germline, CDR1 MDHEN and CDR2 SYDVKM. This CDR3 is built from 12 residues. Trimming took off 6 bases at V and 8 bases at J, with 14 bases between the two ends. The CDR3 DNA is TGTGCCAGCAGCCAGTTTCGCGGGAAGCAGTACTTC. The encoded protein is CASSQFRGKQYF.

The chain joins TRBV15 to TRBJ2-1, with TRBD1 matching 8 bases. V was pared by 5 bases and J by 5 bases, with 11 bases of the junction left unmatched. Germline V gene sequence: CDR1 LNHNV, CDR2 YYDKDF (reference sequence). The CDR3 has 16 amino acids. DNA of the CDR3: TGTGCCACCAGCGCCGACGGGACAGGAATTAACAATGAGCAGTTCTTC. Amino acid sequence: CATSADGTGINNEQFF.

The gene calls are TRBV28 and TRBJ2-6, with 8 bases fitting TRBD1. The V gene end was trimmed by 5 bases and the J gene end by 2 bases; junction bases not matched to a gene: 11. CDR3 length: 18 amino acids. Germline-derived CDR1 and CDR2 are MDHEN and SYDVKM. CDR3 sequence: CASSNGQGVVAGANVLTF. Written as DNA, the CDR3 is TGTGCCAGCAGTAATGGACAGGGTGTCGTAGCTGGGGCCAACGTCCTGACTTTC.

This clone was detected only once. The chain employs TRBV7-6 and TRBJ2-7, with D possibly being TRBD2 (5 bases). Germline V CDR1 and CDR2: SGHVS, FNYEAQ. This CDR3 spans 14 amino acids. V was pared by 7 bases and J by 2 bases, with 15 bases between. This CDR3 is CASTPGISTYEQYF. CDR3 nucleotide sequence: TGTGCCAGCACACCCGGGATAAGTACCTACGAGCAGTACTTC. The complete variable domain, with remaining parts taken from reference TRBV7-6 and TRBJ2-7, reads GAGVSQSPRYKVTKRGQDVALRCDPISGHVSLYWYRQALGQGPEFLTYFNYEAQQDKSGLPNDRFSAERPEGSISTLTIQRTEQRDSAMYRCASTPGISTYEQYFGPGTRLTVT.

The V and J genes are TRBV28 and TRBJ1-1, with TRBD1 matching 8 bases. The CDR3 extends over 16 amino acids. The ends lost 5 bases at V and 0 bases at J; junction bases unmatched: 8. Germline CDR1 and CDR2: MDHEN and SYDVKM. The chain's CDR3 is CASSPMTGEMNTEAFF. CDR3 bases: TGTGCCAGCAGTCCGATGACAGGGGAAATGAACACTGAAGCTTTCTTT.

This sequence joins TRBV2 and TRBJ1-4, with 12 bases matching TRBD1. Unmatched junction bases numbered 3, after V lost 4 bases and J lost 3 bases. The CDR3 contains 16 residues. Germline CDR1 SNHLY, CDR2 FYNNEI. The CDR3 is CASSAGQGASNEKLFF. CDR3 nucleotides: TGTGCCAGCAGTGCGGGACAGGGGGCGTCTAATGAAAAACTGTTTTTT.

This chain connects TRBV11-2 to TRBJ2-1, with TRBD2 matching over 8 bases. The V segment lost 3 bases and the J segment 2 bases; nucleotides outside the gene matches: 6. Per the germline V gene, CDR1 is SGHAT and CDR2 is FQNNGV. CDR3 length: 16 residues. The CDR3 region has the DNA TGTGCCAGCAGCTTTGGTAGCGGGATGACCTACAATGAGCAGTTCTTC. It codes for CASSFGSGMTYNEQFF. The entire variable domain, with the rest obtained from reference TRBV11-2 and TRBJ2-1, is as follows: EAGVAQSPRYKIIEKRQSVAFWCNPISGHATLYWYQQILGQGPKLLIQFQNNGVVDDSQLPKDRFSAERLKGVDSTLKIQPAKLEDSAVYLCASSFGSGMTYNEQFFGPGTRLTVL.

This clone has a single count. The DNA for the CDR3 is TGTGCCAGCAGCTTGGGACAGGGCATTAATGAAAAACTGTTTTTT. It yields the protein CASSLGQGINEKLFF. V and J are TRBV5-8 and TRBJ1-4, with 7 bases identical to TRBD1. CDR1 and CDR2 (germline): SGHTS, YDEGEE. V was clipped by 0 bases and J by 4 bases; unmatched bases: 3. This CDR3 contains 15 residues.

This clone appeared once. The J gene is TRBJ2-2, the V gene TRBV29-1; D perhaps matches TRBD2 (6 bases). The V and J ends lost 6 bases and 1 base respectively, with 24 bases between them. The length of the CDR3 is 18 residues. Germline CDR1 SQVTM, CDR2 ANQGSEA. Here the CDR3 DNA reads TGCAGCGTCCCCGGGGGAAGCCCTGAAACCTTGAACACCGGGGAGCTGTTTTTT. Translation gives CSVPGGSPETLNTGELFF.

The rearrangement joins TRBV7-9 to TRBJ2-7, with TRBD2 identical over 9 bases. CDR3 length equals 15 residues. CDR1 and CDR2 (germline): SEHNR, FQNEAQ (reference sequence). The V and J ends lost 2 bases and 3 bases, in that order; junction bases with no gene match: 5. CDR3: CASSLFSGSLYEQYF. In DNA form, the CDR3 reads TGTGCCAGCAGCTTATTTAGCGGGAGTCTCTACGAGCAGTACTTC.

This chain connects TRBV27 to TRBJ2-1; 7 bases fit TRBD2. The CDR3 contains 14 residues. Losses at the gene ends were 5 bases for V and 9 bases for J; bases not matched to a gene: 10. CDR1 is MNHEY and CDR2 is SMNVEV in the germline V gene (reference sequence). CDR3 nucleotides: TGTGCCAGCAGTCCCCCCGAGTGGGAGGGTGAGCAGTTCTTC. Protein product: CASSPPEWEGEQFF.

The chain uses TRBV2 and TRBJ2-1; TRBD1 agrees at 7 bases. The CDR3 has 14 residues. Germline V gene data show CDR1 as SNHLY and CDR2 as FYNNEI. The CDR3 sequence is CASADRVLHNEQFF. As DNA, the CDR3 is TGTGCATCAGCAGACAGGGTCCTCCACAATGAGCAGTTCTTC.

The chain joins TRBV7-3 to TRBJ1-1; TRBD1 matches at 9 bases. The CDR3 is 15 residues long. V shed 5 bases and J 2 bases; nucleotides not matched to a gene: 6. Germline V gene lookup returns CDR1 SGHTA and CDR2 FQGTGA. The DNA for the CDR3 is TGTGCCAGCAGCCCGGGGACAGGGAGAAACACTGAAGCTTTCTTT. This codes for CASSPGTGRNTEAFF. Complete variable domain (other parts from reference TRBV7-3 and TRBJ1-1): GAGVSQTPSNKVTEKGKYVELRCDPISGHTALYWYRQSLGQGPEFLIYFQGTGAADDSGLPNDRFFAVRPEGSVSTLKIQRTERGDSAVYLCASSPGTGRNTEAFFGQGTRLTVV.

The chain combines TRBV9 with TRBJ1-3, with TRBD1 identical over 7 bases. Trimming took 0 bases from V and 1 from J; bases not matched to a gene: 4. CDR1 and CDR2 from the germline V gene are SGDLS and YYNGEE. This CDR3 is 16 amino acids long. The CDR3 region is CASSVDGRGSGNTIYF. The CDR3 DNA reads as TGTGCCAGCAGCGTAGACGGCAGGGGGTCTGGAAACACCATATATTTT.

The chain recombines TRBV5-1 with TRBJ1-1; D is undetermined. The CDR3 is 16 residues long. The germline V gene has CDR1 SGHRS and CDR2 YFSETQ. The V gene lost 0 bases and the J gene lost 0 bases, with 12 bases spanning the gap. The CDR3 coding sequence is TGCGCCAGCAGCTTGGTCAGTGCCCACATGAACACTGAAGCTTTCTTT. Protein sequence: CASSLVSAHMNTEAFF.

The rearrangement joins TRBV19 to TRBJ2-6, with D perhaps matching TRBD1 (6 bases). Germline V gene sequence: CDR1 LNHDA, CDR2 SQIVND (reference sequence). CDR3 length: 15 residues. Trimming took 4 bases from V and 3 from J, leaving 10 bases between them. The CDR3 nucleotides are TGTGCCAGTAGTACACAGGGTTTTGGGGCCAACGTCCTGACTTTC. Translation: CASSTQGFGANVLTF. Full variable domain (rest looked up from reference TRBV19 and TRBJ2-6): DGGITQSPKYLFRKEGQNVTLSCEQNLNHDAMYWYRQDPGQGLRLIYYSQIVNDFQKGDIAEGYSVSREKKESFPLTVTSAQKNPTAFYLCASSTQGFGANVLTFGAGSRLTVL.

The chain uses TRBV12-3 or TRBV12-4 and TRBJ2-1, with no clear D. The CDR3 runs to 13 residues. The V end was cut by 7 bases, the J end by 3 bases, with 10 bases between. CDR3 region: CASTEALYNEQFF. The CDR3 DNA reads TGTGCCAGCACCGAGGCCCTCTACAATGAGCAGTTCTTC.

The chain recombines TRBV29-1 with TRBJ1-2; D might be TRBD1 (5 bases). The CDR3 has 13 amino acids. The germline gives CDR1 SQVTM, CDR2 ANQGSEA. With 4 bases removed from V and 4 bases from J, the gap between germline ends came to 13 bases. The CDR3 loop reads CSVADPGAYGYTF. The CDR3 DNA reads as TGCAGCGTTGCGGATCCTGGGGCCTATGGCTACACCTTC.

The DNA of the CDR3 is TGTGCCAGCAGCCCTACAGGGCCCAACTATGGCTACACCTTC. Translation gives CASSPTGPNYGYTF. The chain has TRBV7-2 and TRBJ1-2, with TRBD1 as a possible D gene (6 bases). This CDR3 region has 14 residues. V lost 5 bases to trimming and J lost 2 bases, with 12 bases between them. Looked up from germline, CDR1 is SGHTA and CDR2 is FQGNSA.

Written as DNA, the CDR3 is TGTGCCAGCAGCTTAGAGGTGTACAGTTCCTACAATGAGCAGTTCTTC. Its translation: CASSLEVYSSYNEQFF. The chain joins TRBV7-9 to TRBJ2-1; no clear D gene. The germline V and J ends were trimmed by 1 base and 1 base, with 11 bases remaining between them. CDR1 SEHNR and CDR2 FQNEAQ come from the germline V gene (reference sequence). The CDR3 runs 16 residues.

The chain uses TRBV7-9 and TRBJ1-1, with a tentative D call TRBD1 (5 bases). The CDR3 runs 15 residues. V shed 5 bases and J shed 7 bases, with 20 bases lying between them. CDR1 and CDR2 from the germline V gene are SEHNR and FQNEAQ (reference sequence). The CDR3 sequence: CASSPLGGARSEAFF. CDR3 nucleotides: TGTGCCAGCAGCCCCCTCGGAGGGGCGAGGAGTGAAGCTTTCTTT.